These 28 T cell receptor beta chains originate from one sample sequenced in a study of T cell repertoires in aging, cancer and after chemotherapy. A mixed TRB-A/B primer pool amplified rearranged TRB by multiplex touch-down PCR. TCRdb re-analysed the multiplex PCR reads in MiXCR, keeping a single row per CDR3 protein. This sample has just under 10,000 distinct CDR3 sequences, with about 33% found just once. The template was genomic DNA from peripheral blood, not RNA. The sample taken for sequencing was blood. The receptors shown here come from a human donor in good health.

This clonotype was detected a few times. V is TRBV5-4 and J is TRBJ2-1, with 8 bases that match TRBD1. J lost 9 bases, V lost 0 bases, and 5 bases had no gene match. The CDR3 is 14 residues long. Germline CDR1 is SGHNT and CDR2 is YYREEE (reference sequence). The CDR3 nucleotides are TGTGCCAGCAGCTTGGCCAGGGGGCGGGGTGAGCAGTTCTTC. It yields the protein CASSLARGRGEQFF.

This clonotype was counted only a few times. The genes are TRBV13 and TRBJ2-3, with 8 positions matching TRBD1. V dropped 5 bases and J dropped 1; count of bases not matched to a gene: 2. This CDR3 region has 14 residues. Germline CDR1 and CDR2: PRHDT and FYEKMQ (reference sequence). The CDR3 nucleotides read TGTGCCAGCAGCCTGGACAGGGGCACAGATACGCAGTATTTT. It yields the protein CASSLDRGTDTQYF. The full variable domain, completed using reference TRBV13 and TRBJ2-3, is AAGVIQSPRHLIKEKRETATLKCYPIPRHDTVYWYQQGPGQDPQFLISFYEKMQSDKGSIPDRFSAQQFSDYHSELNMSSLELGDSALYFCASSLDRGTDTQYFGPGTRLTVL.

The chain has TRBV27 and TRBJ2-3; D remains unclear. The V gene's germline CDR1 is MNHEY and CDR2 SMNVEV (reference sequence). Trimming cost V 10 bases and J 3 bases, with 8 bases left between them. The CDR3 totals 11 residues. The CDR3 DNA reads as TGTGCCAACGTCCTGACAGATACGCAGTATTTT. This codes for CANVLTDTQYF.

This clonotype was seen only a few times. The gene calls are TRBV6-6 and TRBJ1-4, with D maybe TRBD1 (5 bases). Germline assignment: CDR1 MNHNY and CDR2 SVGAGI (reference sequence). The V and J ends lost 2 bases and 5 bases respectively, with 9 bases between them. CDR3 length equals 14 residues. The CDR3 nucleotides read TGTGCCAGCAGTTACGGGGCAGTAAATGAAAAACTGTTTTTT. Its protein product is CASSYGAVNEKLFF.

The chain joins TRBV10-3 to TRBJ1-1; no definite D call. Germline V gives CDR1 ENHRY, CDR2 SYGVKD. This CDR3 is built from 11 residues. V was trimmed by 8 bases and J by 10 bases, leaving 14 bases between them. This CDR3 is CAIGPEGPAFF. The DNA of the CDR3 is TGTGCCATCGGGCCAGAGGGTCCAGCTTTCTTT.

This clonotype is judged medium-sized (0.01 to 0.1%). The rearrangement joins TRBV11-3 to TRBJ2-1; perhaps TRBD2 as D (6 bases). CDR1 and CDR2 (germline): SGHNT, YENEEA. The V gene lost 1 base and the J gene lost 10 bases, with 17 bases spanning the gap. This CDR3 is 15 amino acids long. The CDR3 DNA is TGTGCCAGCAGCTTAGCGGGACTCACCCTCGGAGAGCAGTTCTTC. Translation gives CASSLAGLTLGEQFF.

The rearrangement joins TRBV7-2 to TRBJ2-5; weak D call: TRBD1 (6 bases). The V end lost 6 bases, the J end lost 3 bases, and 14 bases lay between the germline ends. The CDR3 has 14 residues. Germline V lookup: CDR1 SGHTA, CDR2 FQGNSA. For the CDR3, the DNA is TGTGCCAGCAGTGACTCGGGGACAAAAGAGACCCAGTACTTC. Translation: CASSDSGTKETQYF.

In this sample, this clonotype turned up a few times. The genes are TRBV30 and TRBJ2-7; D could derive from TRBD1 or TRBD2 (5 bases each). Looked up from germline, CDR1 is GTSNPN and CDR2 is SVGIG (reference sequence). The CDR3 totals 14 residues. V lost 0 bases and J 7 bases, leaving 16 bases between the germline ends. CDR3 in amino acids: CAWSVAVGVREQYF. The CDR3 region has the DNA TGTGCCTGGAGTGTGGCAGTGGGGGTGCGGGAGCAGTACTTC.

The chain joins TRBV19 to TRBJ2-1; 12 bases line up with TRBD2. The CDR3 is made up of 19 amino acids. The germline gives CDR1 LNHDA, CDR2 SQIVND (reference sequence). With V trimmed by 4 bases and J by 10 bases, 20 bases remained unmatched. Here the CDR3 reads CASSTRLRPLAGGTGEQFF. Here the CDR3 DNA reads TGTGCCAGTAGTACCCGCCTTCGCCCTCTAGCGGGGGGGACCGGGGAGCAGTTCTTC.

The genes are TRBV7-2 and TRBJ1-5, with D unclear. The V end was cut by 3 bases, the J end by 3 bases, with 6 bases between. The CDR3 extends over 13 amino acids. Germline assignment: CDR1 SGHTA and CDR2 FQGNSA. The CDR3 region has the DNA TGTGCCAGCAGCTTTTACACCAATCAGCCCCAGCATTTT. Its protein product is CASSFYTNQPQHF.

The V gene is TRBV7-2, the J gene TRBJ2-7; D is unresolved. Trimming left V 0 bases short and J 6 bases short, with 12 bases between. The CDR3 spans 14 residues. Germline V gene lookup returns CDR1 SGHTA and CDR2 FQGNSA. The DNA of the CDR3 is TGTGCCAGCAGCTTAGCTGGACCGGGCTCCGAGCAGTACTTC. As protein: CASSLAGPGSEQYF.

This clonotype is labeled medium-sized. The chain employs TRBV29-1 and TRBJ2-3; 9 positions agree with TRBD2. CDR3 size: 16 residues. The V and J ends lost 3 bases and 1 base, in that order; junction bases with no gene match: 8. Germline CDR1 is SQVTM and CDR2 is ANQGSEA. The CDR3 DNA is TGCAGCGTTGATGGCGGGAGGGCCAAGGGCACAGATACGCAGTATTTT. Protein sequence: CSVDGGRAKGTDTQYF.

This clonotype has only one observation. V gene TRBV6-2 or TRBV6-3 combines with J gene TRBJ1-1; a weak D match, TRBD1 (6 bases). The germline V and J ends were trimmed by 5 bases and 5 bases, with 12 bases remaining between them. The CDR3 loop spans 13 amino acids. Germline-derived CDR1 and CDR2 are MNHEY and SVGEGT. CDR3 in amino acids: CASSPGGGTEAFF. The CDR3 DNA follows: TGTGCCAGCAGTCCCGGAGGGGGGACTGAAGCTTTCTTT.

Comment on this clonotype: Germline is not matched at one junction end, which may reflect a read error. The DNA of the CDR3 is TGTGCCAGCAGTGACTCAAGGACAGGGGGTTCCTACACCTTC. It encodes CASSDSRTGGSYTF. The rearrangement uses TRBV6-5 and TRBJ1-2; TRBD1 agrees at 10 bases. The CDR3 is made up of 14 amino acids. Germline lookup yields CDR1 MNHEY and CDR2 SVGAGI.

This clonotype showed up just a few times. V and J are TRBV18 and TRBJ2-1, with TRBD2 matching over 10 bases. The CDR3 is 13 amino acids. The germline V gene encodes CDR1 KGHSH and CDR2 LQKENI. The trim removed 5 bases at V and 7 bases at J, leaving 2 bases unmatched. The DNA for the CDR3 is TGTGCCAGCTCAGCTAGCGGGGGTAATGAGCAGTTCTTC. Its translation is CASSASGGNEQFF.

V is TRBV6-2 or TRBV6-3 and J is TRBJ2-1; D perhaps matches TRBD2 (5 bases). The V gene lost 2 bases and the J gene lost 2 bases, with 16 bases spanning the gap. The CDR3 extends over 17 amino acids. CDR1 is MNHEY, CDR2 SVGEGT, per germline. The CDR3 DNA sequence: TGTGCCAGCAGTTACCAACCCTTGGCGGGTACCTACAATGAGCAGTTCTTC. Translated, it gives CASSYQPLAGTYNEQFF.

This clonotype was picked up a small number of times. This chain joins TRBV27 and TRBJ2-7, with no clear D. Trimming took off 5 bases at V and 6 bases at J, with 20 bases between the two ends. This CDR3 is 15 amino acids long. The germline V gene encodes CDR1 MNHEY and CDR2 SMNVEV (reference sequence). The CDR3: CASSLSGSSNFEQYF. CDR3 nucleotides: TGTGCCAGCAGTCTCTCGGGTAGCTCCAACTTCGAGCAGTACTTC.

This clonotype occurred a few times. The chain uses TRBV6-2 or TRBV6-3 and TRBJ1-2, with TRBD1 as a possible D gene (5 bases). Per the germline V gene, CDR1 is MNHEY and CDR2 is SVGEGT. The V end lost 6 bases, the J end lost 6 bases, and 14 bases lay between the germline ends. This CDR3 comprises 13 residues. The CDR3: CASRGTADNGYTF. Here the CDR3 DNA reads TGTGCCAGCAGGGGGACCGCCGATAATGGCTACACCTTC.

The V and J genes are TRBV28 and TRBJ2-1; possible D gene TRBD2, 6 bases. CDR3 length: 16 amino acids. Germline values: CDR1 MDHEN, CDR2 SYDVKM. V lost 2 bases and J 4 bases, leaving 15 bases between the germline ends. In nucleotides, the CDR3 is TGTGCCAGCAGTTTAACTTTGGGGGGTGGTTACAATGAGCAGTTCTTC. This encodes CASSLTLGGGYNEQFF.

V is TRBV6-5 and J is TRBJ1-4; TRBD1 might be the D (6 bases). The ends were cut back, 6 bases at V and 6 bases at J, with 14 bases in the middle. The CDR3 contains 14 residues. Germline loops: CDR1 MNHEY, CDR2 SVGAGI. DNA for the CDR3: TGTGCCAGCAGCCTATATGGGGGGCATGAAAAACTGTTTTTT. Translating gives CASSLYGGHEKLFF.

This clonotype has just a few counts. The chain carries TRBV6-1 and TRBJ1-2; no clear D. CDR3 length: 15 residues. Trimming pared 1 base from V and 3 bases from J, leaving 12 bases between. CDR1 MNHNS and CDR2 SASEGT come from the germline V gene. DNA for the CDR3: TGTGCCAGCAGTGAAGATGGCAGCGCATACTATGGCTACACCTTC. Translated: CASSEDGSAYYGYTF.

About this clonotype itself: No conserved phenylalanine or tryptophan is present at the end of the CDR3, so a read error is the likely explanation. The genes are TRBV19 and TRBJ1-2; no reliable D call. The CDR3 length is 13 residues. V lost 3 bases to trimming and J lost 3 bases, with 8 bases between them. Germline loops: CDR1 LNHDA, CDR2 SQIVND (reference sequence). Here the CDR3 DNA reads TGTGCCAGTAGTATCGAACGAGACTATGGCTACACCTTA. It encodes CASSIERDYGYTL.

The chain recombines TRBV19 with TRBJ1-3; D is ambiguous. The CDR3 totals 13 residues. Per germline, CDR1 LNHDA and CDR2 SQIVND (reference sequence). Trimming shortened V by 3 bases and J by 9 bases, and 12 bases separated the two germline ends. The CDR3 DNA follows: TGTGCCAGTAGTATCTCATCTGCAGCCACCATATATTTT. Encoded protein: CASSISSAATIYF.

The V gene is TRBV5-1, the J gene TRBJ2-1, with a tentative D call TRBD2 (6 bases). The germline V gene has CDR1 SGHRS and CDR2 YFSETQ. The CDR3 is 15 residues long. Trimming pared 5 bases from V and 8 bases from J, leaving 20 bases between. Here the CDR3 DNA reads TGCGCCAGCAGTCAGAGGTGGGGGGTATCGGATGAGCAGTTCTTC. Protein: CASSQRWGVSDEQFF.

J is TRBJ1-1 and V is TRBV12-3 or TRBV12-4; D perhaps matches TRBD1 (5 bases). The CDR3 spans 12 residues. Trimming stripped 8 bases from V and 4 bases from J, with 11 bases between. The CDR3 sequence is CASGRVGTEAFF. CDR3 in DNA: TGTGCCAGCGGCAGGGTCGGCACTGAAGCTTTCTTT.

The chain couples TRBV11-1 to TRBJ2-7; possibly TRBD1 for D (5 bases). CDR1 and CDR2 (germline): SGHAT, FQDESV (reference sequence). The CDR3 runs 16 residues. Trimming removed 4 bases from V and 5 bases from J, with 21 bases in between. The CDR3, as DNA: TGTGCCAGCAGCTCCCCCAGTCGGGCCCGGACAAACGAGCAGTACTTC. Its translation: CASSSPSRARTNEQYF.

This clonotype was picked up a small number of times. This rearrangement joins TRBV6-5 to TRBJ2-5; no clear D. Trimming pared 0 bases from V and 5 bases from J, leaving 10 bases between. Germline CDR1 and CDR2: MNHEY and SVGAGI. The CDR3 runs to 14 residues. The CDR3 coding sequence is TGTGCCAGCAGTTACTCGAACCTCGGGGAGACCCAGTACTTC. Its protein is CASSYSNLGETQYF.

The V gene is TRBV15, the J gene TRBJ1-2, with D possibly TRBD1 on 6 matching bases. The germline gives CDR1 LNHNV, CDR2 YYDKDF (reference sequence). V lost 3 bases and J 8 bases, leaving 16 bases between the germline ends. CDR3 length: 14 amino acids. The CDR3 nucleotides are TGTGCCACCAGCAGGGAAACGTACAGGGACGGCTACACCTTC. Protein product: CATSRETYRDGYTF.